This TCR beta chain was sequenced in a study of blood T cell repertoires in COVID-19. Across the study: From T cells, B-cell-depleted T cells, or PBMCs came the material, which was cDNA or gDNA.

The CDR3 is 13 amino acids. Germline-derived CDR1 and CDR2 are LNHDA and SQIVND (reference sequence). V lost 5 bases to trimming and J lost 0 bases, with 7 bases between them. Comments on this clone: Within the sample, other DNA sequences also encode this same CDR3.

Measured with immunoSEQ multiplex PCR; TCRdb has only the in-frame clones, and not every one. The sample consists of more than 200,000 clones, around 81% of them appearing once. The chain recombines TRBV19 with TRBJ1-1; perhaps TRBD1 as D (5 bases). The clonotype originates from a young man with acute COVID-19. The sequencing sample was made of PBMCs or T cells enriched from blood (not recorded which). CDR3 region: CASSAGLNTEAFF. As DNA, the CDR3 is TGTGCCAGTAGTGCGGGGCTGAACACTGAAGCTTTCTTT.